Following are 18 T cell receptor beta chains from one sample sequenced in a study of long-term antiretroviral therapy in people with HIV. At the survey level, the v3.0 immunoSEQ assay was run. Libraries were prepared by immunoSEQ multiplex PCR; TCRdb keeps only in-frame clonotypes and omits some of them. The data show roughly 36,000 clones, more than 75% seen once. The material was unsorted PBMCs, obtained 2.8 years before starting antiretroviral therapy. These receptors all come from a woman aged 25-40 years with HIV.

V gene TRBV10-3 combines with J gene TRBJ1-1, with D possibly being TRBD1 (5 bases). V was shortened by 4 bases and J by 0 bases, with 9 bases between the two germline ends. This CDR3 contains 14 residues. CDR1 ENHRY and CDR2 SYGVKD come from the germline V gene. CDR3 protein: CAISVGVMNTEAFF. CDR3 coding DNA: TGTGCCATCAGTGTAGGGGTTATGAACACTGAAGCTTTCTTT.

This CDR3 reads CASSNHRDVDHGYTF. The CDR3 nucleotides are TGTGCCAGCAGTAATCACAGGGACGTTGACCATGGCTACACCTTC. The chain joins TRBV2 to TRBJ1-2; tentative D call: TRBD1 (6 bases). V gave up 5 bases and J gave up 6 bases, with 19 bases separating them. The CDR3 loop spans 15 amino acids. CDR1 is SNHLY, CDR2 FYNNEI, per germline.

This clone was seen just once. The chain recombines TRBV7-2 with TRBJ2-7; D could derive from TRBD1 or TRBD2 (5 bases each). Germline CDR1 and CDR2: SGHTA and FQGNSA. Trimming took 5 bases from V and 6 from J, leaving 20 bases between them. The CDR3 is 15 residues long. The CDR3 DNA follows: TGTGCCAGCAGCCGGGGCTCGGGGATCCACCCCGAGCAGTACGTC. Its translation: CASSRGSGIHPEQYV.

The chain has TRBV6-1 and TRBJ2-7, with 8 bases aligning to TRBD1. V lost 6 bases, J lost 7 bases, and 11 bases stayed unmatched. This CDR3 is built from 14 residues. Germline V CDR1 and CDR2: MNHNS, SASEGT. The CDR3 DNA sequence: TGTGCCAGCAGCGTGGGACAGGTAGATTCGGAGCAGTACGTC. This gives the protein CASSVGQVDSEQYV.

The rearrangement uses TRBV6-1 and TRBJ1-6, with no clear D. The germline CDR1 and CDR2 sequences are MNHNS and SASEGT. Trimming pared 0 bases from V and 7 bases from J, leaving 7 bases between. The CDR3 length is 14 residues. The CDR3 sequence is CASSEALGNSPLHF. CDR3 in DNA: TGTGCCAGCAGTGAAGCGCTAGGGAATTCACCCCTCCACTTT.

This sequence joins TRBV7-2 and TRBJ2-1, with a tentative D call TRBD1 (6 bases). Germline values: CDR1 SGHTA, CDR2 FQGNSA. Trimming cost V 4 bases and J 5 bases, with 12 bases left between them. This CDR3 is built from 14 residues. CDR3 bases: TGTGCCAGCAGCTCATCTCGGACAGACAATGAGCAGTTCTTC. It is translated as CASSSSRTDNEQFF.

The chain recombines TRBV9 with TRBJ1-1; D gene ambiguous. This CDR3 is 17 amino acids long. Deletions cut 0 bases from V and 1 base from J, with 16 bases between. Germline-derived CDR1 and CDR2 are SGDLS and YYNGEE. For the CDR3, the DNA is TGTGCCAGCAGCGTAGGGGCTGAGAGGTTCGGGAACACTGAAGCTTTCTTT. Residues: CASSVGAERFGNTEAFF. Filled out from reference TRBV9 and TRBJ1-1, the complete variable domain reads DSGVTQTPKHLITATGQRVTLRCSPRSGDLSVYWYQQSLDQGLQFLIQYYNGEERAKGNILERFSAQQFPDLHSELNLSSLELGDSALYFCASSVGAERFGNTEAFFGQGTRLTVV.

The CDR3 reads CASSLTRYTQYF. The CDR3 DNA reads as TGTGCCAGCAGCCTAACCAGATATACGCAGTATTTT. The rearrangement uses TRBV11-2 and TRBJ2-3; D not certain. The CDR3 consists of 12 residues. Germline CDR1 and CDR2: SGHAT and FQNNGV. V was cut by 5 bases and J by 7 bases, with 10 bases left in between.

The chain couples TRBV9 to TRBJ2-7; TRBD1 is a possible D gene (6 bases). V lost 4 bases and J 6 bases, leaving 23 bases between the germline ends. The CDR3 loop spans 16 amino acids. Germline V CDR1 and CDR2: SGDLS, YYNGEE. CDR3 sequence reads: CASSLGDTLGAGEQYF. CDR3 DNA: TGTGCCAGCAGCCTGGGGGACACCCTAGGTGCGGGCGAGCAGTACTTC.

The V and J genes are TRBV11-2 and TRBJ1-2, with D perhaps matching TRBD1 (5 bases). The V end was cut by 3 bases, the J end by 13 bases, with 21 bases between. The CDR3 has 14 amino acids. Germline CDR1 SGHAT, CDR2 FQNNGV. CDR3 bases: TGTGCCAGCAGCTTTCTCCTAGACAGCCTTTCATCCACCTTC. Encoded protein: CASSFLLDSLSSTF. Full variable domain (outside the CDR3, taken from reference TRBV11-2 and TRBJ1-2): EAGVAQSPRYKIIEKRQSVAFWCNPISGHATLYWYQQILGQGPKLLIQFQNNGVVDDSQLPKDRFSAERLKGVDSTLKIQPAKLEDSAVYLCASSFLLDSLSSTFGSGTRLTVV.

The chain couples TRBV30 to TRBJ2-3; D is possibly TRBD2 (6 bases). Per germline, CDR1 GTSNPN and CDR2 SVGIG (reference sequence). V shed 7 bases and J shed 2 bases, with 16 bases lying between them. This CDR3 is built from 14 residues. CDR3 sequence: CASGGELATDTQYF. DNA for the CDR3: TGTGCCTCGGGCGGGGAATTAGCCACAGATACGCAGTATTTT.

The chain uses TRBV5-1 and TRBJ2-7; 10 positions match TRBD1. With 4 bases clipped from V and 5 bases from J, the junction kept 9 bases outside the gene matches. CDR1 and CDR2 (germline): SGHRS, YFSETQ. This CDR3 has 15 amino acids. This CDR3 is CASSQGWTGGDEQYF. For the CDR3, the DNA is TGCGCCAGCAGCCAAGGGTGGACAGGGGGGGACGAGCAGTACTTC.

The chain employs TRBV2 and TRBJ1-6, with no clear D. The CDR3 is made up of 17 amino acids. V dropped 6 bases and J dropped 3 bases, with 18 bases sitting between them. The V gene's germline CDR1 is SNHLY and CDR2 FYNNEI. CDR3 in DNA: TGTGCCAGCAGCGCCTCCGGCTTGGGGAGCTATAATTCACCCCTCCACTTT. The encoded protein is CASSASGLGSYNSPLHF.

The V gene is TRBV25-1, the J gene TRBJ2-7; D is possibly TRBD1 or TRBD2 (5 bases each). Germline-derived CDR1 and CDR2 are MGHDK and SYGVNS. The V and J ends lost 7 bases and 3 bases respectively, with 13 bases between them. CDR3 length equals 13 residues. DNA of the CDR3: TGTGCCAGCAAGGGGAGCTTTATCTACGAGCAGTACTTC. This codes for CASKGSFIYEQYF.

The rearrangement joins TRBV4-1 to TRBJ2-6; D is unclear. The germline V gene encodes CDR1 MGHRA and CDR2 YSYEKL. V gave up 2 bases and J gave up 3 bases, with 2 bases separating them. The CDR3 loop spans 13 amino acids. CDR3 sequence (DNA): TGCGCCAGCAGCCAAAGTGGGGCCAACGTCCTGACTTTC. It is translated as CASSQSGANVLTF.

The chain is built from TRBV18 and TRBJ1-4; weak D call: TRBD1 (5 bases). Germline assignment: CDR1 KGHSH and CDR2 LQKENI. This CDR3 region has 15 residues. V lost 3 bases, J lost 10 bases, and 18 bases lay in between. The CDR3 region is CASSPWDSLKGKLFF. The CDR3 DNA sequence: TGTGCCAGCTCACCTTGGGACTCACTAAAAGGAAAACTGTTTTTT.

The gene calls are TRBV7-6 and TRBJ2-4; perhaps D is TRBD1 or TRBD2 (5 bases each). Trimming stripped 2 bases from V and 5 bases from J, with 13 bases between. This CDR3 region has 15 residues. Germline V gene sequence: CDR1 SGHVS, CDR2 FNYEAQ. CDR3 loop: CASSLTRGRENIQYF. As DNA, the CDR3 is TGTGCCAGCAGCTTAACGAGGGGCCGGGAAAACATTCAGTACTTC.

This clone has a single count. V usage is TRBV5-1 and J usage is TRBJ2-7; 7 bases are a match to TRBD1. Germline V CDR1 and CDR2: SGHRS, YFSETQ. With 0 bases clipped from V and 0 bases from J, the junction kept 3 bases outside the gene matches. The CDR3 has 15 amino acids. For the CDR3, the DNA is TGCGCCAGCAGCTTGGCAGGGGGAATCTCCTACGAGCAGTACGTC. It encodes CASSLAGGISYEQYV.